This T cell receptor (beta chain) was identified in a study of technical replicates of blood from a handful of donors. Losses at the gene ends were 4 bases for V and 8 bases for J; bases not matched to a gene: 6. Germline CDR1 and CDR2: SGDLS and YYNGEE. There are 14 residues in the CDR3. Sequencing used immunoSEQ multiplex PCR; TCRdb keeps in-frame clones, though not all of them. The sample shows 65,000 to 80,000 clones, about 97% of them seen only once. The sequence was obtained from a human donor in good health. The genes are TRBV9 and TRBJ1-2; 12 bases align to TRBD1. Sequenced material: T cells isolated from PBMCs. The CDR3, as DNA: TGTGCCAGCAGCAGGGGACAGGGGGCGGAAGGCTACACCTTC. Translation gives CASSRGQGAEGYTF.